The TCR beta chain described here comes from a study of blood T cells in healthy people across ages. The germline V gene encodes CDR1 SGDLS and CDR2 YYNGEE. The CDR3 spans 14 residues. Trimming at V came to 0 bases and at J to 11 bases, leaving 8 bases not matched to a gene. PCR was performed a second time for 7 to 11 cycles using a sample-barcoded 5' primer and a J-beta primer mix. Each CDR3 protein gets one entry after TCRdb re-called the 5' RACE reads with MiXCR. The sample has approximately 350,000 distinct CDR3 sequences; roughly half are singletons. Sequencing input: blood. This chain joins TRBV9 and TRBJ2-5; 9 bases match TRBD2. This sequence originates from a man aged 60 to 69 in good health. The CDR3 DNA follows: TGTGCCAGCAGCGTAGGTAGCGGGAGCGGGGAGCAGTACTTC. This translates into CASSVGSGSGEQYF.